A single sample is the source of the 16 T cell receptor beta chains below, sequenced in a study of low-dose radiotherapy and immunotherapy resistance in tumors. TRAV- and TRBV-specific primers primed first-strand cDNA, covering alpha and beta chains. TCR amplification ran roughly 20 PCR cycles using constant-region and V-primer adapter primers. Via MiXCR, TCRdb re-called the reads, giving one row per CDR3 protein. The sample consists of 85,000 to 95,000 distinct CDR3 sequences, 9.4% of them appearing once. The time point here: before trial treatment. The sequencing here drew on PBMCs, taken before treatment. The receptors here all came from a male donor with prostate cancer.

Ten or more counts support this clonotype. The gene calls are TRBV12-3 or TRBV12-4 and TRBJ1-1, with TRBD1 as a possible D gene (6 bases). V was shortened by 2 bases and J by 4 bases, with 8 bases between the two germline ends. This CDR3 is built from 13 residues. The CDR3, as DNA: TGTGCCAGCAGTTTAATACAGGGCACTGAAGCTTTCTTT. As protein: CASSLIQGTEAFF.

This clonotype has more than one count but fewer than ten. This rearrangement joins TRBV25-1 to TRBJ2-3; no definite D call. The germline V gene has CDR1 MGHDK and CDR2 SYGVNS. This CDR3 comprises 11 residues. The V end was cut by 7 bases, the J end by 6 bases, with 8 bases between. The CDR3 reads CASKVRDTQYF. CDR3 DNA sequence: TGTGCCAGCAAGGTACGGGATACGCAGTATTTT.

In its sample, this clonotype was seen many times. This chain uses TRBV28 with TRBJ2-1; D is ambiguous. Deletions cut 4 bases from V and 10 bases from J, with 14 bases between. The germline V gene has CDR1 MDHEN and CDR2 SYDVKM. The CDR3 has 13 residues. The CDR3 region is CASSWSPSTEQFF. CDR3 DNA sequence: TGTGCCAGCAGTTGGAGCCCCTCGACCGAGCAGTTCTTC. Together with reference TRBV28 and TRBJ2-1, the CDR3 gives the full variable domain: DVKVTQSSRYLVKRTGEKVFLECVQDMDHENMFWYRQDPGLGLRLIYFSYDVKMKEKGDIPEGYSVSREKKERFSLILESASTNQTSMYLCASSWSPSTEQFFGPGTRLTVL.

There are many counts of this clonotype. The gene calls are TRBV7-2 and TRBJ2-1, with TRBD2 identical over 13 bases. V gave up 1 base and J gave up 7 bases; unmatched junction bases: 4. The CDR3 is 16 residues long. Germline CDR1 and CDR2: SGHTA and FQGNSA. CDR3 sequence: CASSLGRTSGRNEQFF. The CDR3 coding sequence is TGTGCCAGCAGCTTAGGGAGGACTAGCGGGAGAAATGAGCAGTTCTTC.

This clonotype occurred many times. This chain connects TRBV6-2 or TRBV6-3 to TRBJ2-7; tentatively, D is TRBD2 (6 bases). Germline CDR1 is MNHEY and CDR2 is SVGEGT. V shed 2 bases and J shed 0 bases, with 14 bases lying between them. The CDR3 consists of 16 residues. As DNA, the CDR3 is TGTGCCAGCAGTTACCGGGAGCATACCCCCTCCTACGAGCAGTACTTC. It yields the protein CASSYREHTPSYEQYF.

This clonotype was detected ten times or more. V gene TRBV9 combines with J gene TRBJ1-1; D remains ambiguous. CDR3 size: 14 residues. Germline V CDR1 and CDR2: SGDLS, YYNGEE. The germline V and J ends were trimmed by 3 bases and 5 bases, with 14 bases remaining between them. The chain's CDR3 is CASSAGFGLTEAFF. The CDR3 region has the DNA TGTGCCAGCAGCGCTGGATTTGGGCTAACTGAAGCTTTCTTT. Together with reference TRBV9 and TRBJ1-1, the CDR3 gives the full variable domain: DSGVTQTPKHLITATGQRVTLRCSPRSGDLSVYWYQQSLDQGLQFLIQYYNGEERAKGNILERFSAQQFPDLHSELNLSSLELGDSALYFCASSAGFGLTEAFFGQGTRLTVV.

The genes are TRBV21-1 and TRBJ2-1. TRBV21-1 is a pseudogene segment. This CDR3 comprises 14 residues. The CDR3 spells CASSYNKVGDEQFF. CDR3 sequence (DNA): TGTGCCAGCAGCTATAACAAGGTTGGGGATGAGCAGTTCTTC.

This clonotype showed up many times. The CDR3 DNA is TGTGCCAGCAGCTCGGGACTAGCGGGAACAGATACGCAGTATTTT. This translates into CASSSGLAGTDTQYF. The rearrangement joins TRBV7-2 to TRBJ2-3; 13 bases agree with TRBD2. This CDR3 contains 15 residues. Germline loops: CDR1 SGHTA, CDR2 FQGNSA. The trim removed 4 bases at V and 3 bases at J, leaving 1 base unmatched.

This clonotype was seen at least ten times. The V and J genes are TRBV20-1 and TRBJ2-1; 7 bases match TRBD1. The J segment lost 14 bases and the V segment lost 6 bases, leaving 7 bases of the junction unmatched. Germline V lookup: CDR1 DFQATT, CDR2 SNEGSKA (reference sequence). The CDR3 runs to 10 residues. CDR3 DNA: TGCAGTGCCCCCGGGACAGTGGAGTTCTTC. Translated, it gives CSAPGTVEFF.

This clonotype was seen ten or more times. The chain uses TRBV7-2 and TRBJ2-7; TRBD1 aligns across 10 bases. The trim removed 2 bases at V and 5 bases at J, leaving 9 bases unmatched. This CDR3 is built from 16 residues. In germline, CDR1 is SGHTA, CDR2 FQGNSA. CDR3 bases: TGTGCCAGCAGCTTAAGACGGTTAGGGACAGGGGACGAGCAGTACTTC. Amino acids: CASSLRRLGTGDEQYF.

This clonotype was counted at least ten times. The CDR3 reads CSVPEGIEAFF. For the CDR3, the DNA is TGCAGCGTCCCCGAGGGTATTGAAGCTTTCTTT. This sequence joins TRBV29-1 and TRBJ1-1; unclear D gene. CDR1 and CDR2 from the germline V gene are SQVTM and ANQGSEA. V was clipped by 6 bases and J by 7 bases, with 12 bases between them. This CDR3 has 11 residues.

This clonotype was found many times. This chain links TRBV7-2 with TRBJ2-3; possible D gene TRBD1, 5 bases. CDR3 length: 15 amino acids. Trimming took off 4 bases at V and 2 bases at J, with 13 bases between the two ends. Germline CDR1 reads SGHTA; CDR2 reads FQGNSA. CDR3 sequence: CASSSAGPSTDTQYF. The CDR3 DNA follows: TGTGCCAGCAGCTCGGCAGGGCCTTCCACAGATACGCAGTATTTT.

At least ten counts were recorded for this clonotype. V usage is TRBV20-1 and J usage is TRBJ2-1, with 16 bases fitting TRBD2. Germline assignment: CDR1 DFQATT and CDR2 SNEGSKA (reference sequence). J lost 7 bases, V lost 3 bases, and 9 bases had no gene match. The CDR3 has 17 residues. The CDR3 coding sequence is TGCAGTGCTAGCGCCGGCGGGACTAGCGGGAGGGTAAATGAGCAGTTCTTC. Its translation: CSASAGGTSGRVNEQFF.

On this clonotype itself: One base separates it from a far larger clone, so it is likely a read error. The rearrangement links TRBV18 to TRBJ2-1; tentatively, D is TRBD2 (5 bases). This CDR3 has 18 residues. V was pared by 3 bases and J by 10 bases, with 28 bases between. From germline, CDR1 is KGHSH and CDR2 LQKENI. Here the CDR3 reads CASSPSLEQSSGTYEQFF. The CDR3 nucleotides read TGTGCCAGCTCACCCTCTCTGGAACAGTCCTCGGGAACCTACGAGCAGTTCTTC.

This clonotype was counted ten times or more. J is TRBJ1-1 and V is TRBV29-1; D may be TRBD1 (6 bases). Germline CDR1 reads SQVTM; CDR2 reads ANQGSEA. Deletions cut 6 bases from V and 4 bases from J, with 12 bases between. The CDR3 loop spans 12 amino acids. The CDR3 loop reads CSVDTGFTEAFF. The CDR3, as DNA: TGCAGCGTAGATACAGGGTTCACTGAAGCTTTCTTT. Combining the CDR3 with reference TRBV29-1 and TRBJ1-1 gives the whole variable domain SAVISQKPSRDICQRGTSLTIQCQVDSQVTMMFWYRQQPGQSLTLIATANQGSEATYESGFVIDKFPISRPNLTFSTLTVSNMSPEDSSIYLCSVDTGFTEAFFGQGTRLTVV.

The CDR3 DNA sequence: TGTGCCAGCAGTTTTTTCGACAGGGCGTACGAGCAGTACTTC. Amino acid sequence: CASSFFDRAYEQYF. This chain joins TRBV27 and TRBJ2-7, with 7 bases that match TRBD1. The CDR3 extends over 14 amino acids. CDR1 is MNHEY and CDR2 is SMNVEV in the germline V gene (reference sequence). V was clipped by 3 bases and J by 4 bases; unmatched bases: 6.